Below, 17 T cell receptor beta chains from the same sample are listed, as sequenced in a study of siplizumab effects on memory and regulatory T cells. Cells that made up the mixed lymphocyte reaction were cocultured at 37°C for more than five days. These receptors' antigens are unknown. Profiled with immunoSEQ multiplex PCR; TCRdb holds only in-frame clones, not every one. The sample holds fewer than 11,000 clones, 43% seen once. Source material: CFSE-low (dividing) CD8+ T cells sorted from an allogeneic mixed lymphocyte reaction. The source is a human donor in good health; the cells came from an allogeneic mixed lymphocyte reaction.

The count of this clone is one. The chain uses TRBV5-1 and TRBJ2-7, with D possibly TRBD2 on 6 matching bases. CDR1 and CDR2 from the germline V gene are SGHRS and YFSETQ. This CDR3 spans 17 amino acids. Between the trimmed V and J ends, which lost 4 bases and 0 bases, there was a span of 20 bases. In DNA form, the CDR3 reads TGCGCCAGCAGCGTCGGCTCTGGTGCGGGGAACTCCTACGAGCAGTACTTC. This translates into CASSVGSGAGNSYEQYF.

The J gene is TRBJ1-1, the V gene TRBV18; perhaps TRBD1 as D (5 bases). CDR1 and CDR2 (germline): KGHSH, LQKENI. This CDR3 is 13 amino acids long. V lost 6 bases and J 6 bases, leaving 14 bases between the germline ends. In DNA form, the CDR3 reads TGTGCCAGCTCCGCGAGCCGAGGGGCTGAAGCTTTCTTT. It codes for CASSASRGAEAFF.

The genes are TRBV4-3 and TRBJ2-1; D is undetermined. V dropped 0 bases and J dropped 4 bases, with 10 bases sitting between them. The CDR3 spans 15 residues. In germline, CDR1 is LGHNA, CDR2 YSLEER. The CDR3 loop is CASSQERGLYNEQFF. The DNA for the CDR3 is TGCGCCAGCAGCCAAGAGAGAGGCCTATACAATGAGCAGTTCTTC.

The chain carries TRBV5-4 and TRBJ2-3; no firm D call. CDR1 and CDR2 (germline): SGHNT, YYREEE (reference sequence). With 1 base removed from V and 1 base from J, the gap between germline ends came to 4 bases. The CDR3 extends over 13 amino acids. The DNA for the CDR3 is TGTGCCAGCAGCTTGAGGGGCACAGATACGCAGTATTTT. Translated: CASSLRGTDTQYF.

This chain links TRBV19 with TRBJ2-3, with TRBD2 as a possible D gene (5 bases). This CDR3 is built from 12 residues. Looked up from germline, CDR1 is LNHDA and CDR2 is SQIVND (reference sequence). Deletions cut 3 bases from V and 6 bases from J, with 7 bases between. CDR3 in DNA: TGTGCCAGTAGTATCTCGGGGGATACGCAGTATTTT. It translates to CASSISGDTQYF.

The chain employs TRBV9 and TRBJ2-3; weak D call: TRBD2 (6 bases). Germline lookup yields CDR1 SGDLS and CDR2 YYNGEE. Trimming stripped 3 bases from V and 5 bases from J, with 13 bases between. CDR3 size: 14 residues. The CDR3 DNA reads as TGTGCCAGCAGCGGACGGGACTCCCAAGATACGCAGTATTTT. As protein: CASSGRDSQDTQYF.

V usage is TRBV7-9 and J usage is TRBJ2-1; D is ambiguous. The CDR3 runs to 12 residues. V lost 2 bases, J lost 5 bases, and 4 bases lay in between. CDR1 and CDR2 from the germline V gene are SEHNR and FQNEAQ (reference sequence). This CDR3 reads CASSLLNNEQFF. The CDR3, as DNA: TGTGCCAGCAGCTTACTCAACAATGAGCAGTTCTTC.

This clone was counted once. The rearrangement joins TRBV5-8 to TRBJ2-5, with 13 nucleotides matching TRBD2. The J segment lost 5 bases and the V segment lost 3 bases, leaving 4 bases of the junction unmatched. The CDR3 extends over 15 amino acids. The V gene's germline CDR1 is SGHTS and CDR2 YDEGEE. CDR3 loop: CASSWTSGGWETQYF. CDR3 nucleotides: TGTGCCAGCAGCTGGACTAGCGGGGGTTGGGAGACCCAGTACTTC. Complete variable domain (other parts from reference TRBV5-8 and TRBJ2-5): EAGVTQSPTHLIKTRGQQATLRCSPISGHTSVYWYQQALGLGLQFLLWYDEGEERNRGNFPPRFSGRQFPNYSSELNVNALELEDSALYLCASSWTSGGWETQYFGPGTRLLVL.

A note on this clone: One end of the junction varies from germline; a read error may be responsible. The chain couples TRBV10-3 to TRBJ1-2; D gene unclear. Germline CDR1 is ENHRY and CDR2 is SYGVKD. The CDR3 has 16 residues. Here the CDR3 reads CAITTLGRVGNYVYTF. The CDR3 DNA reads as TGTGCCATCACCACGTTAGGGAGGGTTGGGAACTATGTCTACACCTTC.

By sample fraction, this clone is medium-sized. This chain uses TRBV5-6 with TRBJ1-5; maybe TRBD1 (6 bases). The CDR3 loop spans 15 amino acids. Germline CDR1 SGHDT, CDR2 YYEEEE. V gave up 4 bases and J gave up 0 bases, with 11 bases separating them. In nucleotides, the CDR3 is TGTGCCAGCAGCCTACAGGGCAATAGCAATCAGCCCCAGCATTTT. Translated, it gives CASSLQGNSNQPQHF. Filled out from reference TRBV5-6 and TRBJ1-5, the complete variable domain reads DAGVTQSPTHLIKTRGQQVTLRCSPKSGHDTVSWYQQALGQGPQFIFQYYEEEERQRGNFPDRFSGHQFPNYSSELNVNALLLGDSALYLCASSLQGNSNQPQHFGDGTRLSIL.

This clone is medium-sized in the sample. This specimen includes other DNA sequences encoding the same CDR3. The gene calls are TRBV5-4 and TRBJ1-1; D may be TRBD1 (6 bases). This CDR3 has 16 residues. CDR1 and CDR2 (germline): SGHNT, YYREEE (reference sequence). V was cut by 2 bases and J by 0 bases, with 14 bases left in between. The CDR3 DNA reads TGTGCCAGCAGCTTAGGCCAGGGGAAGATGAACACTGAAGCTTTCTTT. This sequence encodes CASSLGQGKMNTEAFF.

By sample fraction, this clone is medium-sized. V gene TRBV4-1 combines with J gene TRBJ2-7; D perhaps matches TRBD2 (6 bases). Trimming shortened V by 1 base and J by 7 bases, and 11 bases separated the two germline ends. The germline gives CDR1 MGHRA, CDR2 YSYEKL. The CDR3 sequence is 13 residues long. This CDR3 reads CASSQATRAEQYF. CDR3 DNA: TGCGCCAGCAGCCAAGCGACTAGGGCTGAGCAGTACTTC.

The chain carries TRBV30 and TRBJ1-3, with a tentative D call TRBD1 (5 bases). CDR1 and CDR2 from the germline V gene are GTSNPN and SVGIG (reference sequence). V lost 2 bases to trimming and J lost 5 bases, with 19 bases between them. This CDR3 is 16 amino acids long. CDR3 nucleotide sequence: TGTGCCTGGAGTCTTAATACCGGGACCGCCCGAAACACCATATATTTT. Encoded protein: CAWSLNTGTARNTIYF. Using reference TRBV30 and TRBJ1-3 for the parts outside the CDR3, the full variable domain is SQTIHQWPATLVQPVGSPLSLECTVEGTSNPNLYWYRQAAGRGLQLLFYSVGIGQISSEVPQNLSASRPQDRQFILSSKKLLLSDSGFYLCAWSLNTGTARNTIYFGEGSWLTVV.

Relative to its sample, this clone is medium-sized. The rearrangement uses TRBV27 and TRBJ1-6; D ambiguous. The length of the CDR3 is 16 residues. CDR1 is MNHEY, CDR2 SMNVEV, per germline (reference sequence). V lost 0 bases to trimming and J lost 6 bases, with 12 bases between them. The CDR3 coding sequence is TGTGCCAGCAGTTTATCGTGGGGTCAATTTAATTCACCCCTCCACTTT. Translation gives CASSLSWGQFNSPLHF.

The chain has TRBV19 and TRBJ2-7; D possibly corresponds to TRBD2 (6 bases). Between the trimmed V and J ends, which lost 1 base and 2 bases, there was a span of 6 bases. The CDR3 spans 13 residues. Germline CDR1 and CDR2: LNHDA and SQIVND (reference sequence). The CDR3 nucleotides are TGTGCCAGTAGTATAGCGGGGGCCTACGAGCAGTACTTC. Translating it yields CASSIAGAYEQYF.

V and J are TRBV6-6 and TRBJ2-1; D gene uncertain. Germline loops: CDR1 MNHNY, CDR2 SVGAGI (reference sequence). CDR3 length: 13 residues. The germline V and J ends were trimmed by 6 bases and 4 bases, with 10 bases remaining between them. This chain's CDR3 is CASSLQSYNEQFF. The CDR3 DNA is TGTGCCAGCAGCCTTCAGAGTTACAATGAGCAGTTCTTC.

Written as DNA, the CDR3 is TGCGCCAGCAGGGGTGGACTGCGGGGGGCCCTCCTCGAGACCCAGTACTTC. Translation: CASRGGLRGALLETQYF. The chain is built from TRBV5-1 and TRBJ2-5, with TRBD2 identical over 8 bases. CDR3 size: 17 residues. Germline V lookup: CDR1 SGHRS, CDR2 YFSETQ. The trim removed 5 bases at V and 5 bases at J, leaving 17 bases unmatched.